What follows are 3 T cell receptor beta chains derived from one specimen sequenced in a study of cytomegalovirus exposure and HLA in healthy donors. The PCR used 60 Vbeta and 13 Jbeta primers. This table comes from immunoSEQ multiplex PCR, and its TCRdb copy is limited to in-frame clones, with some not included. The table records some 55,000 clones, approximately 80% of them present only once. Material for sequencing was PBMCs. The source of these receptors is a man aged 35 to 55 in good health and CMV-seronegative.

This chain links TRBV18 with TRBJ1-2; TRBD1 aligns across 10 bases. Germline loops: CDR1 KGHSH, CDR2 LQKENI. This CDR3 spans 15 amino acids. V was clipped by 4 bases and J by 2 bases; unmatched bases: 4. CDR3 amino acids: CASSQRQGANYGYTF. CDR3 DNA: TGTGCCAGCTCACAAAGACAGGGGGCGAACTATGGCTACACCTTC.

The chain couples TRBV14 to TRBJ1-3; 8 bases agree with TRBD1. The length of the CDR3 is 18 residues. After removal of 0 bases from V and 3 bases from J, the junction contained 10 bases not matched to a gene. Germline loops: CDR1 SGHDN, CDR2 FVKESK. CDR3 DNA sequence: TGTGCCAGCAGCCAAGATCTACCAGGGGGCTGGAGTGGAAACACCATATATTTT. Its translation: CASSQDLPGGWSGNTIYF. Drawing the rest from reference TRBV14 and TRBJ1-3, the complete variable domain is EAGVTQFPSHSVIEKGQTVTLRCDPISGHDNLYWYRRVMGKEIKFLLHFVKESKQDESGMPNNRFLAERTGGTYSTLKVQPAELEDSGVYFCASSQDLPGGWSGNTIYFGEGSWLTVV.

The chain employs TRBV4-3 and TRBJ2-1; TRBD1 matches 12 bases. Germline V lookup: CDR1 LGHNA, CDR2 YSLEER. V lost 1 base and J lost 8; bases outside the gene matches: 3. The CDR3 consists of 15 residues. For the CDR3, the DNA is TGCGCCAGCAGCCAAGGGGGACAGGGGGCGCATGAGCAGTTCTTC. Translated: CASSQGGQGAHEQFF.